This record concerns one T cell receptor beta chain sequence. No antigen is known for it. Base qualities are not at hand, and no much larger clone is one base apart. These data originate in a study of early T cells in non-severe SARS-CoV-2 infection (dated by TCRdb to the early 2020s). Looking at the study overall: Bulk RNA from unsorted whole blood was used for TCR sequencing, so alpha and beta chains could not be paired. Points the paper makes about the study in general: VDJdb matching was skewed toward anti-spike CD8 responses and likely underestimated virus-specific expansions, missing private and CD4 specificities.

Measured from the cysteine to the phenylalanine, the CDR3 is 16 residues long. CDR3 DNA only is kept here, 48 bases in frame from base 1. V gives up 4 bases and J gives up 7 bases, and the segment between their germline ends measures 22 bases. The germline V gene (reference sequence) yields SEHNR for CDR1 and FQNEAQ for CDR2. A case-control design nested within a healthcare worker cohort in London, UK, was used, with weekly nasopharyngeal swab PCR tests and blood sampling performed. Healthcare workers were recruited during the week of the UK lockdown, between 23 and 31 March 2020, and followed weekly for up to about 15 weeks. The receptor library was made with 5' RACE. Sequencing took place on a NextSeq 500. The TCR library protocol attached unique molecular identifiers to individual cDNA molecules to correct for sequencing error and PCR bias. Both TCR alpha and beta chains were sequenced, and tight co-correlation was observed between alpha and beta sequence abundances in each sample. Per the original workflow: Decombinator V4 was used to perform V gene, J gene and CDR3 annotation of TCR sequences. TCRs were defined as expanded if a significant change between any two time points was detected under a Poisson model with p below 0.0001. TCR abundances were normalised to the total number of TCRs sequenced per sample and expressed as counts per million. MAIT TCRs were defined by TRAV1-2 paired with TRAJ12, TRAJ20 or TRAJ33, and iNKT TCRs by TRAV10 paired with TRAJ18. VDJdb, accessed 1 November 2021, was searched for CMV, EBV and SARS-CoV-2 annotated TCRs, excluding TCRs annotated for multiple antigens. TCRdb reprocessed the public reads (quality trimming at Q25 with fastp, clone calling with MiXCR) and kept in-frame beta chains. Each entry is one CDR3 protein sequence, shown with its most common DNA and genes. TCRdb's processing, not the study's, gives the V and J calls here. The sample table lists tens of thousands of distinct CDR3 sequences, about 15% of them with a count of one. The top ten clonotypes cover roughly 6% of the sample.

This TCR was recovered from an adult who was a healthcare worker with PCR-confirmed SARS-CoV-2 infection or an uninfected control (not recorded which). The specimen was whole blood. The sequence is built from TRBV7-9 and TRBJ1-1, with a weak D call of TRBD1 (5 bases match). The nucleotide sequence reads as follows: TGTGCCAGCAGCTCCTGGGGGGTCCGCGAGACGCTTGAAGCTTTCTTT. This codes for CASSSWGVRETLEAFF.